These 4 T cell receptor beta chains were sequenced from one sample in a study of cytomegalovirus exposure and HLA in healthy donors. Primers included in the PCR were 60 Vbeta and 13 Jbeta primers. Generated by immunoSEQ multiplex PCR, the TCRdb table keeps only in-frame clones and is missing some. The table records some 150,000 clones, around three quarters of them present only once. Sample: PBMCs. The receptors stem from a woman aged 40 to 49 in good health and CMV-seropositive.

The chain employs TRBV19 and TRBJ1-6; D might be TRBD1 (6 bases). The V end was cut by 4 bases, the J end by 0 bases, with 10 bases between. Looked up from germline, CDR1 is LNHDA and CDR2 is SQIVND (reference sequence). The CDR3 runs 16 residues. DNA for the CDR3: TGTGCCAGTAGTACTACAGGGATCTCCTATAATTCACCCCTCCACTTT. As protein: CASSTTGISYNSPLHF.

The V and J genes are TRBV10-3 and TRBJ2-3; 10 nucleotides align to TRBD1. CDR3 size: 15 residues. J gave up 3 bases and V 6 bases, and 6 bases lay outside the gene matches. Germline V gives CDR1 ENHRY, CDR2 SYGVKD. CDR3 DNA: TGTGCCATCAGGGTAGGACAGGGGGAAACAGATACGCAGTATTTT. Residues: CAIRVGQGETDTQYF.

The chain uses TRBV19 and TRBJ1-3; D is possibly TRBD1 (6 bases). CDR3 size: 14 residues. From germline, CDR1 is LNHDA and CDR2 SQIVND (reference sequence). V shed 11 bases and J shed 10 bases, with 24 bases lying between them. The CDR3: CAVSRTVLNRTIYF. The CDR3 nucleotides read TGTGCCGTCTCCCGGACAGTTTTGAATCGGACCATATATTTT.

This clone has just a few counts. The chain carries TRBV2 and TRBJ2-7; 8 nucleotides line up with TRBD2. Germline loops: CDR1 SNHLY, CDR2 FYNNEI. J gave up 2 bases and V 4 bases, and 7 bases lay outside the gene matches. The CDR3 length is 15 residues. The CDR3 DNA sequence: TGTGCCAGCAGTGGACGGGGGGGGATGACCTACGAGCAGTACTTC. It yields the protein CASSGRGGMTYEQYF.